This paragraph reports one T cell receptor beta chain. Its specific antigen is unknown. Base qualities are not recorded, but no much larger clone differs from it by a single base. The cohort was made up of 500 to 800 healthy bone marrow donors. At the time of sampling, all cohort members were nominally healthy, though unrecorded immune exposures were likely present. The donor was CMV seropositive and was included in the group of 290 or so seropositive cohort members. A peripheral blood sample was provided by each donor, and peripheral blood mononuclear cells were used for TCR beta sequencing. Genomic DNA was extracted from the blood cell samples with the Qiagen DNeasy Blood Extraction Kit. Library preparation was by the immunoSEQ multiplex PCR assay. For the multiplex PCR, a mixture combining 60 forward primers for TCR Vbeta segments and 13 reverse primers for TCR Jbeta segments was used. A multiplex PCR assay on genomic DNA amplified the CDR3 region of rearranged TCR beta genes. Amplified TCR beta libraries were sequenced as 87-base-pair reads on the Illumina HiSeq System. The study's processing was this. A later analysis counted tens of millions of unique TCR beta chains across the 666 repertoires, and around 9.9 million of these chains were shared by at least two donors. To remove PCR and sequencing errors, raw reads were error-corrected and collapsed into unique sequences using a nearest-neighbor algorithm that merged closely related sequences. Alignment of CDR3 sequences to IMGT reference sequences was used to assign V, D and J gene segments. For a sequence to be retained, at least a six-nucleotide match to both a V gene segment and a J gene segment was required. A rearrangement was called productive if the CDR3 had no stop codons and remained in frame with V and J, and every other rearrangement was called non-productive. Following IMGT convention, CDR3 was defined as the stretch from the second conserved V-encoded cysteine up to the conserved J-encoded phenylalanine. In an earlier analysis of more than 550 of the donors, sequences lacking an unambiguous match to a single V gene segment were excluded. An earlier analysis of several hundred of the donors classified V segments as functional when productive rearrangements were above 56.7% and as segregating when the standard deviation between donors was above 5%. A statistical classification framework was built for diagnosing cytomegalovirus status from the catalog of TCR beta chain sequences. In a later analysis, TCR nucleotide sequences were compared against IMGT/GENE-DB human TR gene sequences so that V and J genes could be assigned. The TCRdist pipeline was used in a later analysis to assign CDR3 sequences and most-parsimonious VDJ recombination scenarios. In a later analysis, each TCR beta chain was defined by its CDR3 amino acid sequence together with its V-gene family, and reads without a unique V-gene family were excluded. A later analysis removed 550 to 650 highly shared, low-generation-probability nucleotide sequences to deal with suspected cross-contamination and a sequencing artifact. In a later analysis, a clonal expansion index was calculated for each public chain from normalized within-repertoire ranks of inferred template counts. Generation probabilities in a later analysis came from a VDJ recombination model fitted to out-of-frame rearrangements, and those results were checked against IGoR. A later analysis scored TCR-TCR, TCR-HLA and TCR-CMV co-occurrence with hypergeometric tests, applying a repertoire-size bias correction to TCR pairs. In a later analysis, false discovery rates were estimated by permuting HLA or CMV assignments 20 times. In a later analysis, co-occurring TCRs were grouped using DBSCAN, and TCRdist sequence similarity was added for clustering within HLA-allele-positive subsets. Repertoires with fewer than 30,000 or more than 120,000 public chains, plus five repertoires with anomalous nucleotide sharing, were excluded from co-occurrence clustering. The immuneACCESS repertoire file appears here via TCRdb, limited to in-frame rearrangements. These files lack a portion of the clones; in checked studies, under half of the deficit traces to unresolved V genes, and the cause of the others is not known. Clone size and the V and J calls come from that table; the DNA yielded D and trimming. In all, the sample holds roughly 150,000 clones, and about 80% of those were seen once. The biggest ten clones account for around 7% of the sample.

This specimen belongs to a study of cytomegalovirus exposure and HLA in healthy donors (dated by TCRdb to the late 2010s). As for the study more broadly: According to an earlier analysis of around 600 of the donors, about 190 million T cells yielded 95 million to 140 million unique TCR beta sequences and about 280 Gb of sequence data. An early release covering around 630 HLA-typed donors comprised about 300 gigabases of sequencing data and tens of millions of unique TCR sequences. Of the approximately 400 genotyped donors, approximately 82% fell in the genetic ancestry cluster associated with self-reported Caucasian donors. The aim of the study was to test whether cataloging public T cell receptors could identify signatures of past pathogen exposure. Using immunosequencing, the study profiled T cell repertoires from around 670 subjects and related those repertoires to cytomegalovirus serostatus. A separate validation cohort of approximately 120 different subjects was used in addition to the approximately 700-subject first cohort. To predict cytomegalovirus infection status, the study brought together high-throughput TCR immunosequencing, statistical association of individual TCRs with disease status, and machine learning. In a later analysis, previously published TCR beta repertoires from about 640 donors were re-analyzed and high-resolution HLA genotyping was added so that TCR occurrence patterns could be studied. The later analysis used no new phenotypic data to find candidate immune exposures, relying instead on TCR beta sequences and their occurrence across donors. An earlier analysis of a few hundred of the donors applied high-throughput TCR beta sequencing to assess whether each TCR beta V gene segment acted as functional or pseudogenic. Donor age, sex, ethnicity and CMV serostatus were collected together with the repertoire data. A later genetic analysis took genome-wide SNP genotypes for about 55% of the 666 donors and used that subset as a discovery cohort. All discovery cohort repertoires had been generated using a single sequencing platform. Class I and class II HLA loci were covered by the typing at four-digit resolution. The number of typed donors differed by locus: 629-630 for A, B, C, DRB1 and DQB1; approximately 520 for DQA1; some 590 for DPA1; and some 450 for DPB1. Because of strong linkage in the cohort, four or five DR-DQ haplotypes were treated as single units for association and clustering. Among some 410 genotyped donors of the cohort, an average of around 240,000 unique TCR beta nucleotide sequences were sequenced per donor, 15% to 20% of them non-productive. Results the study describes overall, beyond this receptor: Most TCR sequences were seen in very few donors, while some public TCRs were found in many individuals. A later analysis found that HLA-associated TCR beta chains were more clonally expanded and had lower generation probabilities than equally common non-associated chains. Correlated functional status among segregating V segments might be attributable to linkage disequilibrium, but an unknown experimental factor could not be ruled out. Three of the identified cytomegalovirus-associated TCR beta chains were confirmed in vitro to be specific for cytomegalovirus antigens. In the study, around 150 TCR beta chains were listed as associated with cytomegalovirus. An earlier analysis of approximately 570 of the donors showed that most TCR beta V segments appeared in productive rearrangements either about 87% or about 30% of the time, which broadly matched IMGT annotations. A later genetic analysis reported fewer N-insertions in productive TCRs among donors in an Asian-associated ancestry cluster than the approximately 700-donor mean. When HLA alleles, especially DR and DQ, strongly co-occurred, attributing TCR associations to individual alleles was difficult. A further reported finding was that TCR beta sequences accurately predicted the HLA-A and HLA-B alleles for most subjects in the first cohort. A later analysis associated 17,000 or so TCR beta sequences with specific HLA alleles at a false discovery rate of 0.05. In a later analysis, the rate of TCR association differed among HLA loci, with DRB1 alleles having the most associated TCRs and HLA-C alleles having the fewest. In a later genetic analysis, a missense DCLRE1C variant was associated with V-gene and J-gene trimming of TCR beta chains, and the association was replicated in an independent cohort. The cohort was sequenced for TCR beta chains only, and without alpha or paired-chain data the features that could be detected were limited. Most CMV-associated TCR beta chains appeared to be HLA-restricted in a later analysis, and the HLA associations seemed to be driven largely by CMV exposure. The authors suggested that the approach could potentially be generalized to other disease states and immunological phenotypes. Because counts were too low, more than 15 rarely observed V segments, including chromosome 9 orphons, were excluded from the earlier analysis of fewer than 650 of the donors. HLA typing was unavailable for some donors at each locus, so association tests used only the typed subset. Several of the top co-occurrence clusters appeared to be linked to parvovirus B19, influenza, CMV and Epstein-Barr virus, according to a later analysis. Immune exposure information for the cohort was limited to CMV serostatus. Some IMGT-functional V segments, including TRBV6-2 and TRBV6-3, could not be distinguished by the 87-base-pair reads and were therefore excluded. Sequencing depth was assumed to be roughly uniform across donors in the presence/absence analyses, though that assumption may not hold. In both the original and validation cohorts, the classifier was reported to diagnose cytomegalovirus status with high specificity and sensitivity. A cluster of highly shared sequence variants was judged likely to represent a technical artifact of the sequencing pipeline.

According to the germline V gene, CDR1 reads MNHEY and CDR2 reads SVGAGI. V was cut back by 6 bases and J by 0 bases, leaving a gap of 3 bases between them. The CDR3 starts with the cysteine, ends with the phenylalanine, and has 13 residues. Solely the CDR3 DNA is kept, with 39 bases framed from the first base. The sequenced material came from PBMCs. The chain is assembled from TRBV6-5 and TRBJ2-6; the D gene identity is not certain. This TCR derives from a woman between 50 and 59 years old in good health and CMV-seropositive. The DNA is TGTGCCAGCAGGAGCTCTGGGGCCAACGTCCTGACTTTC. Its protein is CASRSSGANVLTF.